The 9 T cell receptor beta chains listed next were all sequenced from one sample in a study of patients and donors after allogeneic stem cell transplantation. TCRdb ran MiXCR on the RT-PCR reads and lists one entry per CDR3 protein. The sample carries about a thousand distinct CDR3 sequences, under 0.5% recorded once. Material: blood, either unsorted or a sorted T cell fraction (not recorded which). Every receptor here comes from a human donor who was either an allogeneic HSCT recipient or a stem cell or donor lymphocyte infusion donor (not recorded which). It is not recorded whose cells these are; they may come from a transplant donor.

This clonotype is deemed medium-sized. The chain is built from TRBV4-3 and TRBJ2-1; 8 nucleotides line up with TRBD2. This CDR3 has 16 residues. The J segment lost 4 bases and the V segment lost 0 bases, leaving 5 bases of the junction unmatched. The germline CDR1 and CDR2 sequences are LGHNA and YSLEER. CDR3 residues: CASSQDAGGVYNEQFF. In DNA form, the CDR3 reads TGCGCCAGCAGCCAAGATGCCGGGGGGGTATACAATGAGCAGTTCTTC.

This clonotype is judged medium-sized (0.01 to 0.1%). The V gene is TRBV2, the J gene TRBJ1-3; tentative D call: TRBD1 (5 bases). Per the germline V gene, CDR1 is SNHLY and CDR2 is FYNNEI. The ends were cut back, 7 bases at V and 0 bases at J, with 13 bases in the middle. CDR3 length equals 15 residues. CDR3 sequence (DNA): TGTGCCAGCACCGGCCGACAGAACTCTGGAAACACCATATATTTT. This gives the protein CASTGRQNSGNTIYF.

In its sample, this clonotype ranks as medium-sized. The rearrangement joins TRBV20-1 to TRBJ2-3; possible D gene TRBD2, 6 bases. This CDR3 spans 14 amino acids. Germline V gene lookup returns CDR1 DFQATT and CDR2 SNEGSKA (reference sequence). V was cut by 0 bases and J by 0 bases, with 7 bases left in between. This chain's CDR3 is CSARDAGSTDTQYF. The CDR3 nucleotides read TGCAGTGCTAGAGACGCGGGGAGCACAGATACGCAGTATTTT.

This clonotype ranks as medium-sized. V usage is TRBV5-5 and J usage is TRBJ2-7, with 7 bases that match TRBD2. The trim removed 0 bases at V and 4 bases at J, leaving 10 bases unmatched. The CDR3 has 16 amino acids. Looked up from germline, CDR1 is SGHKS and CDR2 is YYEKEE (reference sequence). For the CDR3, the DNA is TGTGCCAGCAGCTTGGCCGCCGGGGAGGGTAGTTACGAGCAGTACTTC. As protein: CASSLAAGEGSYEQYF.

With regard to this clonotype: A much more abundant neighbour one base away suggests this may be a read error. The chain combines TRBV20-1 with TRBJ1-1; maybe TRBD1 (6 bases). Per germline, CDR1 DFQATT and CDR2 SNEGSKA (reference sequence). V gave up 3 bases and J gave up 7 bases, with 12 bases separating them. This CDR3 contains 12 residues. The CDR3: CSARDGDNEAFF. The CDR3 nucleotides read TGCAGTGCTAGGGACGGGGACAATGAAGCTTTCTTT.

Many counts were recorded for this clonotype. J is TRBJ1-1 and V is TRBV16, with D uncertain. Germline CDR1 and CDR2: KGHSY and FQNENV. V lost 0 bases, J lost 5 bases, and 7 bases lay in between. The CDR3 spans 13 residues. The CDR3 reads CASSQSELTEAFF. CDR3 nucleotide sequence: TGTGCCAGCAGCCAATCGGAATTGACTGAAGCTTTCTTT. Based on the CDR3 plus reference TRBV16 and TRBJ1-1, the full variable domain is GEEVAQTPKHLVRGEGQKAKLYCAPIKGHSYVFWYQQVLKNEFKFLISFQNENVFDETGMPKERFSAKCLPNSPCSLEIQATKLEDSAVYFCASSQSELTEAFFGQGTRLTVV.

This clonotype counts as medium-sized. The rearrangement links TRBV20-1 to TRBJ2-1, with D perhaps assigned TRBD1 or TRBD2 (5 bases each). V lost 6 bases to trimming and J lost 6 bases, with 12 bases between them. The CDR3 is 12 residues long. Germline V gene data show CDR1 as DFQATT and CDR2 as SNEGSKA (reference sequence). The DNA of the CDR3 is TGCAGTGCCCCGGGACCATTCAATGAGCAGTTCTTC. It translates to CSAPGPFNEQFF.

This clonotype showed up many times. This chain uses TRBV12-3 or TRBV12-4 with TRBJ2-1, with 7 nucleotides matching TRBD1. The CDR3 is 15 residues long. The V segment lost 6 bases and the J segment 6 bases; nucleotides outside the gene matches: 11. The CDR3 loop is CASRRQGGRVNEQFF. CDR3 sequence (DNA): TGTGCCAGCAGGAGACAGGGTGGAAGGGTCAATGAGCAGTTCTTC.

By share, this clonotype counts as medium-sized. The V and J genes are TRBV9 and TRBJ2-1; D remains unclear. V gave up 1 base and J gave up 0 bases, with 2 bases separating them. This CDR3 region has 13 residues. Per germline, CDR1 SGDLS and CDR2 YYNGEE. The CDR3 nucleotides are TGTGCCAGCAGCGTAAACTCCTACAATGAGCAGTTCTTC. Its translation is CASSVNSYNEQFF.